The source of this TCR beta chain is a study of T cell responses to AZD1222 COVID-19 vaccine. Regarding the study as a whole: Every sample of the repertoires postdated the peak T cell response. A mostly white British donor set with more females was recruited, and clonal diversity was possibly underestimated. Variant regions that are unmutated are reportedly the target of nearly half of spike-specific TCRs.

Sequencing used immunoSEQ multiplex PCR; TCRdb keeps in-frame clones, though not all of them. Altogether about 140,000 clones are present, more than 75% being singletons, with the ten largest covering approximately 3%. This clone has just one count. Its matching antigen is unknown. This CDR3 comprises 18 residues. V was cut by 1 base and J by 0 bases, with 13 bases left in between. Germline values: CDR1 SGHTA, CDR2 FQGNSA. Pooled in the analysis were second doses at about 4 or about 12 weeks. Sequences were derived from peripheral blood, sampled 28 days after the second AZD1222 dose. J is TRBJ2-6 and V is TRBV7-2, with a possible D match to TRBD2 (6 bases). This TCR came from an adult who received the AZD1222 COVID-19 vaccine. The CDR3 bases are TGTGCCAGCAGCTTAGGGGGCGGAGGGAGCTCTGGGGCCAACGTCCTGACTTTC. Translating it yields CASSLGGGGSSGANVLTF.